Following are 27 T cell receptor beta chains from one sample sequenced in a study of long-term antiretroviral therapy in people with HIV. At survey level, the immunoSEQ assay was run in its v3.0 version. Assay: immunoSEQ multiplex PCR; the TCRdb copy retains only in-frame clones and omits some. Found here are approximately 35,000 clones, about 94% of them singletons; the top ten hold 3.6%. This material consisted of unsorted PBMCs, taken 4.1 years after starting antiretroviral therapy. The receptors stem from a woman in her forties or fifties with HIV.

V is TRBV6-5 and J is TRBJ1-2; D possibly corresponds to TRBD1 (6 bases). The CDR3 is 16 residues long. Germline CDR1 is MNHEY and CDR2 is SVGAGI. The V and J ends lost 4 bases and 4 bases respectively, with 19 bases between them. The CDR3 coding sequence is TGTGCCAGCAGTTCTTCAGAACAGGGCCAGGGCTATGGCTACACCTTC. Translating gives CASSSSEQGQGYGYTF.

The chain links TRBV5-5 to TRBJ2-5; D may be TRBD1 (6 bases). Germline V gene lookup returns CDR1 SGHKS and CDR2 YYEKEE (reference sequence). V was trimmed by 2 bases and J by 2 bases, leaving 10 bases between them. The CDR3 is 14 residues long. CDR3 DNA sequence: TGTGCCAGCAGCTTTTCAGGGGCACAAGAGACCCAGTACTTC. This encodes CASSFSGAQETQYF.

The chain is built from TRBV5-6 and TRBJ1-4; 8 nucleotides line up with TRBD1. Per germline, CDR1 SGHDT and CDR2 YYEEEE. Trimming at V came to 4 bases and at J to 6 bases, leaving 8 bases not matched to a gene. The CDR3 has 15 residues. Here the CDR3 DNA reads TGTGCCAGCAGCGCGGTGGACAGGGCTGATGAAAAACTGTTTTTT. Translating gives CASSAVDRADEKLFF.

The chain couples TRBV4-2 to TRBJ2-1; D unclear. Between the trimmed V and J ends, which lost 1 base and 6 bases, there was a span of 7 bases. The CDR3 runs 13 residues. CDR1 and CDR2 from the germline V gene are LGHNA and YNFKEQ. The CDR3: CASSQALSNEQFF. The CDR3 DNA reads TGTGCCAGCAGCCAAGCTCTAAGCAATGAGCAGTTCTTC.

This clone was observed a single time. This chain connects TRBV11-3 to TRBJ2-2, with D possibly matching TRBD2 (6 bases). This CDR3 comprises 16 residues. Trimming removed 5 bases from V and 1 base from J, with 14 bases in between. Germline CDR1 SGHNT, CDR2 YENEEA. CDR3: CASSPALARNTGELFF. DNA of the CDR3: TGTGCCAGCAGCCCCGCACTAGCTCGGAACACCGGGGAGCTGTTTTTT. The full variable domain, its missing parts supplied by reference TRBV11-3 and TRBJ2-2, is EAGVVQSPRYKIIEKKQPVAFWCNPISGHNTLYWYLQNLGQGPELLIRYENEEAVDDSQLPKDRFSAERLKGVDSTLKIQPAELGDSAVYLCASSPALARNTGELFFGEGSRLTVL.

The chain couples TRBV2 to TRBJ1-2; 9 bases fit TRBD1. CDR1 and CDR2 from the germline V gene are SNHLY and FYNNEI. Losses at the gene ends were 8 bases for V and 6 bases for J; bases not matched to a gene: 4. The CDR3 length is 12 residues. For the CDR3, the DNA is TGTGCCAGCCACCGGGACAGGGATGGCTACACCTTC. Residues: CASHRDRDGYTF.

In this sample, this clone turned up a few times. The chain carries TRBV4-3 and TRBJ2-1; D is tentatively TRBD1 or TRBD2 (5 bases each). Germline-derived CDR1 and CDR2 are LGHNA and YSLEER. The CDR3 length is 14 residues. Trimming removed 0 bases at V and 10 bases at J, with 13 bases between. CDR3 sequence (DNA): TGCGCCAGCAGCCAAGATTCCGGGGCCCGGGAGCAGTTCTTC. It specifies CASSQDSGAREQFF.

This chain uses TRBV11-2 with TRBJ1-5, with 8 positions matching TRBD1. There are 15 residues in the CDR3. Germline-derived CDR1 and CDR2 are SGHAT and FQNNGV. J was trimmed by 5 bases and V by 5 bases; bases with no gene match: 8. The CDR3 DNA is TGTGCCAGCAGCGTCTCAGGGGGCGGCGATCAGCCCCAGCATTTT. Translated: CASSVSGGGDQPQHF.

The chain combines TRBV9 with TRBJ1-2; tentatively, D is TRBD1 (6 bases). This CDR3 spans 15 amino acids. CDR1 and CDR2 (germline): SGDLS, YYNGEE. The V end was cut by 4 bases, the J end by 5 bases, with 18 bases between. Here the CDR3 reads CASSPGQPGLYGYTF. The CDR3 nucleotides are TGTGCCAGCAGCCCGGGACAACCGGGATTGTATGGCTACACCTTC.

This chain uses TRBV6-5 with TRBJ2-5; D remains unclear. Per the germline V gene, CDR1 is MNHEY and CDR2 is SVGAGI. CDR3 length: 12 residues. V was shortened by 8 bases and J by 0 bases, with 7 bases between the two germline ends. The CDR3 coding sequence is TGTGCCAGCCTCGACCACCAAGAGACCCAGTACTTC. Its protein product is CASLDHQETQYF.

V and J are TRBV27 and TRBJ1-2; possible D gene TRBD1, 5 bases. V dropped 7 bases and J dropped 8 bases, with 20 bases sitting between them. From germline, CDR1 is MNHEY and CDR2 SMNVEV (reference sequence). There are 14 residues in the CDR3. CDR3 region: CASTNRDPDKGYTF. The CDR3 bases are TGTGCCAGCACAAACCGGGACCCGGACAAGGGCTACACCTTC.

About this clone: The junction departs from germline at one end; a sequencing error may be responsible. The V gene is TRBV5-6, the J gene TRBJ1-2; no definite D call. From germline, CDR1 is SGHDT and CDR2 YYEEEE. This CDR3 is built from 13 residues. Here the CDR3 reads CTSSLDLGYGYTF. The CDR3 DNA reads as TGTACCAGCAGCTTAGATTTGGGATATGGCTACACCTTC.

The DNA for the CDR3 is TGTGCCAGCAGCTTAGGAGGACAGGTGGGGTACGAGCAGTACTTC. This sequence encodes CASSLGGQVGYEQYF. The chain uses TRBV7-2 and TRBJ2-7; 7 bases align to TRBD1. In germline, CDR1 is SGHTA, CDR2 FQGNSA. The trim removed 1 base at V and 4 bases at J, leaving 7 bases unmatched. This CDR3 has 15 amino acids.

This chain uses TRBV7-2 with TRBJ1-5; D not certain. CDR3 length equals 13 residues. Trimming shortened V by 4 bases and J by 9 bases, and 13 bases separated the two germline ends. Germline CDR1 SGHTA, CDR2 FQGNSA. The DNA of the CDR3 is TGTGCCAGCAGCTCGAGAGTTTCACGGCCCCAGCATTTT. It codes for CASSSRVSRPQHF.

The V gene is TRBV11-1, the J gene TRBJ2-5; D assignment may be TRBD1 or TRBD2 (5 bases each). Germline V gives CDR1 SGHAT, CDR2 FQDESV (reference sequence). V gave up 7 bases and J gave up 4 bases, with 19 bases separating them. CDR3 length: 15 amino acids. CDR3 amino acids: CASTDSGPGGETQYF. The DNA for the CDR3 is TGTGCCAGCACCGATTCGGGTCCTGGGGGAGAGACCCAGTACTTC.

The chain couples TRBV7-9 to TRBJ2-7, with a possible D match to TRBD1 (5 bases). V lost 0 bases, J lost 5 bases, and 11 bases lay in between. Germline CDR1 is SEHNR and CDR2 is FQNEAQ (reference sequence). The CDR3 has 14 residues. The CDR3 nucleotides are TGTGCCAGCAGCTTAGCGAGTCAGGGCAACGAGCAGTACTTC. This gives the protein CASSLASQGNEQYF.

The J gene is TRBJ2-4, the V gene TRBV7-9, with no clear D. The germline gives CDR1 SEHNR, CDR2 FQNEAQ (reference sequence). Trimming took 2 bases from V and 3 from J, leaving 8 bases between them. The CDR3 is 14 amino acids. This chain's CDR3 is CASSLMGNKNIQYF. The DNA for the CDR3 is TGTGCCAGCAGCTTAATGGGGAACAAAAACATTCAGTACTTC.

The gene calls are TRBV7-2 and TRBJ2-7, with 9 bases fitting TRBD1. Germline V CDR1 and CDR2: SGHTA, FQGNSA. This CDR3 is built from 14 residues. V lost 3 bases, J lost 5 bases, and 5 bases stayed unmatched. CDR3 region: CASSFGTGFHEQYF. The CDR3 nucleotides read TGTGCCAGCAGCTTTGGGACAGGGTTCCACGAGCAGTACTTC.

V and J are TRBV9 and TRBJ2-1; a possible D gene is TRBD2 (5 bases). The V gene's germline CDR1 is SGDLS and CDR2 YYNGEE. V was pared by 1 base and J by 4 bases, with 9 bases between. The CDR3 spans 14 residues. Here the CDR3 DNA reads TGTGCCAGCAGCGTATTAGAGCGGTACAATGAGCAGTTCTTC. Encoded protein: CASSVLERYNEQFF.

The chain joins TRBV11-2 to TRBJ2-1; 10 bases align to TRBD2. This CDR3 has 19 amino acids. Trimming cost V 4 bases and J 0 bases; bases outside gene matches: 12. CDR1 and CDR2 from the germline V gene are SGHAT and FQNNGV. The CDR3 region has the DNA TGTGCCAGCAGCTATCGGCGTCTAGCGGGGGCCAGCTCCTACAATGAGCAGTTCTTC. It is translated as CASSYRRLAGASSYNEQFF.

CDR3 amino acids: CASSSTSGATGELFF. DNA of the CDR3: TGTGCCAGCAGCTCGACTAGCGGAGCAACCGGGGAGCTGTTTTTT. The chain is built from TRBV7-2 and TRBJ2-2, with 9 bases aligning to TRBD2. Per the germline V gene, CDR1 is SGHTA and CDR2 is FQGNSA. Losses at the gene ends were 4 bases for V and 5 bases for J; bases not matched to a gene: 5. CDR3 length: 15 amino acids.

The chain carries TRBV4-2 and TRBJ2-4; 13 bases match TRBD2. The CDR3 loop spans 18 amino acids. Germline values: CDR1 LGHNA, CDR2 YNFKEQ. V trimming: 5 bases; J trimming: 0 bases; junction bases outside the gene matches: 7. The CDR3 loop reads CASSSGTSGVLAKNIQYF. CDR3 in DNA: TGTGCCAGCAGCTCTGGGACTAGCGGGGTTCTAGCCAAAAACATTCAGTACTTC.

Here the CDR3 reads CASGLGQTDNQPQHF. Written as DNA, the CDR3 is TGTGCTAGTGGTTTGGGACAGACCGACAATCAGCCCCAGCATTTT. The V gene is TRBV12-5, the J gene TRBJ1-5, with D possibly matching TRBD1 (5 bases). V dropped 1 base and J dropped 3 bases, with 10 bases sitting between them. The CDR3 covers 15 residues. Germline lookup yields CDR1 LGHNT and CDR2 FRNRAP.

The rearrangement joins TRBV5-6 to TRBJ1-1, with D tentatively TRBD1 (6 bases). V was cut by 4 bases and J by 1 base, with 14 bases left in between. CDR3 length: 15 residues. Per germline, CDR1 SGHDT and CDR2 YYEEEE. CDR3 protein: CASSLPPQGNTEAFF. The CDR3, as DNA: TGTGCCAGCAGCCTACCACCACAGGGGAACACTGAAGCTTTCTTT.

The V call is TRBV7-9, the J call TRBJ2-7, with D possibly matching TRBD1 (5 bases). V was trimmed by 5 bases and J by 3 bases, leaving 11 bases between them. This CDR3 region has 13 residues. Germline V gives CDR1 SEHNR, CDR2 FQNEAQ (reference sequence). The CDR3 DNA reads TGTGCCAGCAGCGTTCCAAGGGGCTACGAGCAGTACTTC. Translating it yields CASSVPRGYEQYF.

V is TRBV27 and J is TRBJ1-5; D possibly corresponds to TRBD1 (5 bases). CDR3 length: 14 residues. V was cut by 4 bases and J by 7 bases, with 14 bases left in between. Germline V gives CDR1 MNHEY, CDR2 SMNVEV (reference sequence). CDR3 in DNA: TGTGCCAGCAGTTCCTCCGGGGCGAACCAGCCCCAGCATTTT. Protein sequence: CASSSSGANQPQHF.

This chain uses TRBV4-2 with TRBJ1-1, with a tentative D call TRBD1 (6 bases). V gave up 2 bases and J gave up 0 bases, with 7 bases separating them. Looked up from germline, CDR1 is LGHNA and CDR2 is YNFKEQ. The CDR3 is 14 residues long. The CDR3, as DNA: TGTGCCAGCAGCCAACGGACAGTGAACACTGAAGCTTTCTTT. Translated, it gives CASSQRTVNTEAFF.